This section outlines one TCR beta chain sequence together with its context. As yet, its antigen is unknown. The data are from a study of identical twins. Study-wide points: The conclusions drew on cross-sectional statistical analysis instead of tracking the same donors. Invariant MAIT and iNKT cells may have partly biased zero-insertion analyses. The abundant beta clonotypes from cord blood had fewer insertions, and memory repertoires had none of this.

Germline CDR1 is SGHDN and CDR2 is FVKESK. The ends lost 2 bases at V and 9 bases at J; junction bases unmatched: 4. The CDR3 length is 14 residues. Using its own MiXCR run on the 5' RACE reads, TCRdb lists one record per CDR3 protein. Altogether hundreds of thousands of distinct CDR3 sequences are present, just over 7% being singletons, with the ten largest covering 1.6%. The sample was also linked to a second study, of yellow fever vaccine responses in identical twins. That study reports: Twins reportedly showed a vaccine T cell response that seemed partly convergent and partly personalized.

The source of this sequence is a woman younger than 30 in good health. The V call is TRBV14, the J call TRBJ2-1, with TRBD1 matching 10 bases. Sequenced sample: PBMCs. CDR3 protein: CASSQPGQGSEQFF. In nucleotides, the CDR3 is TGTGCCAGCAGCCAACCGGGACAGGGGTCTGAGCAGTTCTTC.